This T cell receptor beta chain was documented in a study of long-term antiretroviral therapy in people with HIV. Two or more post-ART PBMC samples, plus at least one pre-ART sample, were available for each donor. A word on this clone: Antigen: not known.

Researchers report immunoSEQ v3.0 was run at survey level. Per-sample sequencing targets were roughly 35,000-55,000 T-cell genomes. The method was immunoSEQ multiplex PCR; TCRdb's version includes in-frame clones alone and lacks a portion of them. Among fewer than 35,000 clones, roughly 85% were seen once, and the ten largest hold roughly 4%. Study-level points and caveats: Clonotypes expanded prior to ART showed repertoire dominance at all sampled time points. ART preceded a rise in diversity that nonetheless stayed lower than in transplant donor controls.

After removal of 5 bases from V and 3 bases from J, the junction contained 7 bases not matched to a gene. The CDR3 spans 14 residues. The V gene's germline CDR1 is MNHEY and CDR2 SMNVEV (reference sequence). This chain joins TRBV27 and TRBJ2-7, with 7 bases matching TRBD2. The source material was unsorted PBMCs, sampled 3.3 years after starting antiretroviral therapy. This TCR derives from a man younger than 30 with HIV. In DNA form, the CDR3 reads TGTGCCAGCAGTGCCAGCGGGACCCTCTACGAGCAGTACTTC. The encoded protein is CASSASGTLYEQYF.